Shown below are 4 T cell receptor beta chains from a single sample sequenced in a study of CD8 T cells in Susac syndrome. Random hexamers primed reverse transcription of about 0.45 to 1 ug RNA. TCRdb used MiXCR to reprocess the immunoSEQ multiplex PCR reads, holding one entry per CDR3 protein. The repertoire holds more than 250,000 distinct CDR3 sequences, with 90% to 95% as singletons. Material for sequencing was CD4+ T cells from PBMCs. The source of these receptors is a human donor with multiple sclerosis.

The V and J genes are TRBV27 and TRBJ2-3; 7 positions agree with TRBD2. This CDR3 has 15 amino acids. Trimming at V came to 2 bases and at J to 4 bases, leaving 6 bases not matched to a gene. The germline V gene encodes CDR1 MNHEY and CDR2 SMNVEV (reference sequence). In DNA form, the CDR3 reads TGTGCCAGCAGTTTAGGCGGGAGTATGGCAGATACGCAGTATTTT. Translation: CASSLGGSMADTQYF.

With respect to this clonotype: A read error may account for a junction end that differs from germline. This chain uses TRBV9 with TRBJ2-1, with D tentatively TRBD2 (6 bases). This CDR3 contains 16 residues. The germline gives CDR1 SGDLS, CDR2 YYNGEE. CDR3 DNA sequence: TGTGCCAGCAGCGTAGGGGCTAGCGAGTATTACAATGATCAGTTCTTC. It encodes CASSVGASEYYNDQFF. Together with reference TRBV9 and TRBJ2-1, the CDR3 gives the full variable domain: DSGVTQTPKHLITATGQRVTLRCSPRSGDLSVYWYQQSLDQGLQFLIQYYNGEERAKGNILERFSAQQFPDLHSELNLSSLELGDSALYFCASSVGASEYYNDQFFGPGTRLTVL.

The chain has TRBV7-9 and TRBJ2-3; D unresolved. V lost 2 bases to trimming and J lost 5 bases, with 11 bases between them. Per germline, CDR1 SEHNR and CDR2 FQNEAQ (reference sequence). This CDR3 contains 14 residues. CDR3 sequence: CASSLTYSGDTQYF. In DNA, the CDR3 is TGTGCCAGCAGCTTAACATATTCCGGAGATACGCAGTATTTT.

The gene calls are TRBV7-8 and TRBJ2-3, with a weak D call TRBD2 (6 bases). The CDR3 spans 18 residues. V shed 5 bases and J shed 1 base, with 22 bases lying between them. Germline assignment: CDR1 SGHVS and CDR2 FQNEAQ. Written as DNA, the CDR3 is TGTGCCAGCAGCCGGGACTCAGCGAAGCGGCAGGGCACAGATACGCAGTATTTT. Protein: CASSRDSAKRQGTDTQYF.